Presented here are 18 T cell receptor beta chains from one specimen sequenced in a study of cytomegalovirus exposure and HLA in healthy donors. In the PCR, 60 Vbeta and 13 Jbeta primers were used. This table comes from immunoSEQ multiplex PCR, and its TCRdb copy is limited to in-frame clones, with some not included. The sample consists of 300,000 or so clones, approximately 85% of them appearing once. Sequencing used PBMCs. These receptors all come from a woman in her thirties or forties in good health and CMV-seropositive.

This CDR3 reads CASSYLGQGAAEQFF. Here the CDR3 DNA reads TGTGCCAGCAGTTACTTGGGACAGGGGGCCGCGGAGCAGTTCTTC. The chain links TRBV6-6 to TRBJ2-1; TRBD1 matches at 12 bases. This CDR3 is 15 amino acids long. V shed 1 base and J 10 bases; nucleotides not matched to a gene: 5. In germline, CDR1 is MNHNY, CDR2 SVGAGI (reference sequence).

The rearrangement links TRBV7-9 to TRBJ1-2; D is undetermined. Germline-derived CDR1 and CDR2 are SEHNR and FQNEAQ (reference sequence). V was shortened by 2 bases and J by 4 bases, with 14 bases between the two germline ends. This CDR3 comprises 15 residues. CDR3 coding DNA: TGTGCCAGCAGCTTACCCATAACTGTCCCCTATGGCTACACCTTC. Encoded protein: CASSLPITVPYGYTF. Looking up the rest from reference TRBV7-9 and TRBJ1-2 gives the full variable domain: DTGVSQNPRHKITKRGQNVTFRCDPISEHNRLYWYRQTLGQGPEFLTYFQNEAQLEKSRLLSDRFSAERPKGSFSTLEIQRTEQGDSAMYLCASSLPITVPYGYTFGSGTRLTVV.

The CDR3 loop reads CASSLENNEQFF. The CDR3 DNA sequence: TGTGCCAGCAGCTTGGAGAACAATGAGCAGTTCTTC. The chain uses TRBV11-3 and TRBJ2-1; D unclear. The CDR3 contains 12 residues. V gave up 3 bases and J gave up 5 bases, with 5 bases separating them. Germline values: CDR1 SGHNT, CDR2 YENEEA.

V usage is TRBV7-2 and J usage is TRBJ2-1; TRBD2 agrees at 9 bases. V lost 3 bases and J lost 8; bases outside the gene matches: 8. Per the germline V gene, CDR1 is SGHTA and CDR2 is FQGNSA. The CDR3 contains 15 residues. This chain's CDR3 is CASSFGTSSADEQFF. CDR3 nucleotides: TGTGCCAGCAGCTTTGGGACTAGCAGTGCGGATGAGCAGTTCTTC.

DNA for the CDR3: TGTGCCAGCACGCAGGGCTACAATGAGCAGTTCTTC. It encodes CASTQGYNEQFF. The chain joins TRBV6-6 to TRBJ2-1; possibly TRBD1 for D (5 bases). Germline V CDR1 and CDR2: MNHNY, SVGAGI (reference sequence). V was clipped by 7 bases and J by 3 bases, with 7 bases between them. The CDR3 sequence is 12 residues long.

The chain employs TRBV9 and TRBJ1-3; D is possibly TRBD1 (6 bases). The V end was cut by 1 base, the J end by 1 base, with 9 bases between. From germline, CDR1 is SGDLS and CDR2 YYNGEE. This CDR3 has 15 amino acids. The CDR3 DNA sequence: TGTGCCAGCAGCGTATCAACAGGGTCTGGAAACACCATATATTTT. Amino acids: CASSVSTGSGNTIYF. Together with reference TRBV9 and TRBJ1-3, the CDR3 gives the full variable domain: DSGVTQTPKHLITATGQRVTLRCSPRSGDLSVYWYQQSLDQGLQFLIQYYNGEERAKGNILERFSAQQFPDLHSELNLSSLELGDSALYFCASSVSTGSGNTIYFGEGSWLTVV.

This clone has more than one count but fewer than ten. The chain recombines TRBV29-1 with TRBJ1-3; 12 nucleotides align to TRBD1. Unmatched junction bases numbered 8, after V lost 2 bases and J lost 9 bases. The CDR3 spans 15 residues. CDR1 is SQVTM and CDR2 is ANQGSEA in the germline V gene. CDR3 bases: TGCAGCGTTGAAAAAAGGGACAGGGGGCCGGTCACCATATATTTT. Amino acid sequence: CSVEKRDRGPVTIYF.

The gene calls are TRBV27 and TRBJ2-3; 13 bases are shared with TRBD2. From germline, CDR1 is MNHEY and CDR2 SMNVEV (reference sequence). Trimming took 2 bases from V and 2 from J; bases not matched to a gene: 4. The CDR3 extends over 17 amino acids. The CDR3 DNA is TGTGCCAGCAGTTTAAGGACTAGCGGGGGCTCCACAGATACGCAGTATTTT. It codes for CASSLRTSGGSTDTQYF.

CDR3 sequence reads: CASSYTPFTVEAFF. As DNA, the CDR3 is TGTGCCAGCAGTTACACGCCATTCACAGTTGAAGCTTTCTTT. The J gene is TRBJ1-1, the V gene TRBV6-5; D is ambiguous. V lost 2 bases and J 7 bases, leaving 14 bases between the germline ends. The length of the CDR3 is 14 residues. Germline loops: CDR1 MNHEY, CDR2 SVGAGI.

The rearrangement joins TRBV5-5 to TRBJ2-7; D might be TRBD2 (6 bases). Trimming removed 4 bases at V and 2 bases at J, with 16 bases between. This CDR3 has 15 amino acids. Germline V lookup: CDR1 SGHKS, CDR2 YYEKEE (reference sequence). CDR3 region: CASSPPGTGTYEQYF. CDR3 in DNA: TGTGCCAGCAGCCCCCCCGGGACTGGGACCTACGAGCAGTACTTC.

The V and J genes are TRBV19 and TRBJ2-7, with TRBD1 matching 7 bases. V was clipped by 2 bases and J by 4 bases; unmatched bases: 8. CDR1 is LNHDA, CDR2 SQIVND, per germline (reference sequence). The CDR3 spans 15 residues. The CDR3 region has the DNA TGTGCCAGTAGTATATTACAGGGGATGGGGTACGAGCAGTACTTC. It translates to CASSILQGMGYEQYF.

The gene calls are TRBV7-8 and TRBJ2-1; 9 positions match TRBD2. The CDR3 contains 16 residues. Trimming cost V 8 bases and J 8 bases; bases outside gene matches: 16. Looked up from germline, CDR1 is SGHVS and CDR2 is FQNEAQ. The CDR3 loop is CASSVRGGRDRDEQFF. The CDR3 nucleotides are TGTGCCAGCTCCGTCAGAGGCGGGAGGGATAGGGATGAGCAGTTCTTC.

V and J are TRBV6-5 and TRBJ1-5; no definite D call. V dropped 6 bases and J dropped 9 bases, with 15 bases sitting between them. The CDR3 has 13 amino acids. From germline, CDR1 is MNHEY and CDR2 SVGAGI. CDR3 coding DNA: TGTGCCAGCAGGATAAGCACACTAGGGCCCCAGCATTTT. Protein sequence: CASRISTLGPQHF.

The CDR3 DNA sequence: TGTGCCAGCAGTGAGTCGGCCTACGAGCAGTACTTC. This encodes CASSESAYEQYF. The chain combines TRBV2 with TRBJ2-7; D is undetermined. The CDR3 loop spans 12 amino acids. Germline V gene data show CDR1 as SNHLY and CDR2 as FYNNEI. V lost 3 bases and J lost 2, with 5 bases in between.

Turning to this clone: Germline is not matched at one junction end, which may reflect a read error. Other DNA sequences in the sample encode the same CDR3. The chain is built from TRBV19 and TRBJ2-3; 12 bases line up with TRBD2. CDR1 and CDR2 from the germline V gene are LNHDA and SQIVND (reference sequence). The CDR3 loop spans 16 amino acids. DNA for the CDR3: TGTGCCAGTAGTCCCCGGACTAGCGGGAATGGAGATACGCAATATTTT. Translation: CASSPRTSGNGDTQYF.

The V call is TRBV11-1, the J call TRBJ2-3, with D possibly being TRBD2 (5 bases). V was pared by 3 bases and J by 0 bases, with 10 bases between. Looked up from germline, CDR1 is SGHAT and CDR2 is FQDESV (reference sequence). The length of the CDR3 is 15 residues. The DNA of the CDR3 is TGTGCCAGCAGCTTCGAGGGAAAAAGCACAGATACGCAGTATTTT. This gives the protein CASSFEGKSTDTQYF.

The genes are TRBV30 and TRBJ1-3; 8 nucleotides align to TRBD1. The germline CDR1 and CDR2 sequences are GTSNPN and SVGIG (reference sequence). The V and J ends lost 1 base and 4 bases, in that order; junction bases with no gene match: 6. The CDR3 loop spans 15 amino acids. DNA of the CDR3: TGTGCCTGGAGTGGGGGGACAGGAATAGGAAACACCATATATTTT. Protein sequence: CAWSGGTGIGNTIYF. Complete variable domain (other parts from reference TRBV30 and TRBJ1-3): SQTIHQWPATLVQPVGSPLSLECTVEGTSNPNLYWYRQAAGRGLQLLFYSVGIGQISSEVPQNLSASRPQDRQFILSSKKLLLSDSGFYLCAWSGGTGIGNTIYFGEGSWLTVV.

The CDR3 sequence is CASSRSHTTGSGYTF. The CDR3 DNA follows: TGCGCCAGCAGCCGATCCCATACGACAGGGAGCGGCTACACCTTC. The genes are TRBV4-3 and TRBJ1-2; 7 nucleotides align to TRBD1. CDR1 is LGHNA and CDR2 is YSLEER in the germline V gene. The CDR3 contains 15 residues. V shed 4 bases and J 8 bases; nucleotides not matched to a gene: 13.